The source of this T cell receptor beta chain is a study of T cell repertoires in cytomegalovirus infection. MiXCR, applied by TCRdb to the reads, yields one record per CDR3 protein. The data hold about 400,000 distinct CDR3 sequences, with roughly 20% observed a single time. This clonotype was observed many times. Its antigen is currently unknown. The CDR3 consists of 15 residues. The V gene's germline CDR1 is SGHTA and CDR2 FQGNSA. The V gene end was trimmed by 4 bases and the J gene end by 2 bases; junction bases not matched to a gene: 8. Study-level results: Using cumulative public TCR beta family frequency, the authors identified those who carried CMV together with the relevant HLA. Ex vivo responses were dominated by HLA-C-restricted CMV-specific TCR beta clonotypes.

Sequencing was performed on PBMCs. The rearrangement joins TRBV7-2 to TRBJ2-7, with 7 bases fitting TRBD1. This clonotype was sampled from a human donor in good health (CMV status not recorded). Some clones in this sample may be carry-over from other donors' samples. The CDR3 protein is CASSSAGTAAYEQYF. In DNA, the CDR3 is TGTGCCAGCAGCTCCGCCGGGACAGCAGCCTACGAGCAGTACTTC.